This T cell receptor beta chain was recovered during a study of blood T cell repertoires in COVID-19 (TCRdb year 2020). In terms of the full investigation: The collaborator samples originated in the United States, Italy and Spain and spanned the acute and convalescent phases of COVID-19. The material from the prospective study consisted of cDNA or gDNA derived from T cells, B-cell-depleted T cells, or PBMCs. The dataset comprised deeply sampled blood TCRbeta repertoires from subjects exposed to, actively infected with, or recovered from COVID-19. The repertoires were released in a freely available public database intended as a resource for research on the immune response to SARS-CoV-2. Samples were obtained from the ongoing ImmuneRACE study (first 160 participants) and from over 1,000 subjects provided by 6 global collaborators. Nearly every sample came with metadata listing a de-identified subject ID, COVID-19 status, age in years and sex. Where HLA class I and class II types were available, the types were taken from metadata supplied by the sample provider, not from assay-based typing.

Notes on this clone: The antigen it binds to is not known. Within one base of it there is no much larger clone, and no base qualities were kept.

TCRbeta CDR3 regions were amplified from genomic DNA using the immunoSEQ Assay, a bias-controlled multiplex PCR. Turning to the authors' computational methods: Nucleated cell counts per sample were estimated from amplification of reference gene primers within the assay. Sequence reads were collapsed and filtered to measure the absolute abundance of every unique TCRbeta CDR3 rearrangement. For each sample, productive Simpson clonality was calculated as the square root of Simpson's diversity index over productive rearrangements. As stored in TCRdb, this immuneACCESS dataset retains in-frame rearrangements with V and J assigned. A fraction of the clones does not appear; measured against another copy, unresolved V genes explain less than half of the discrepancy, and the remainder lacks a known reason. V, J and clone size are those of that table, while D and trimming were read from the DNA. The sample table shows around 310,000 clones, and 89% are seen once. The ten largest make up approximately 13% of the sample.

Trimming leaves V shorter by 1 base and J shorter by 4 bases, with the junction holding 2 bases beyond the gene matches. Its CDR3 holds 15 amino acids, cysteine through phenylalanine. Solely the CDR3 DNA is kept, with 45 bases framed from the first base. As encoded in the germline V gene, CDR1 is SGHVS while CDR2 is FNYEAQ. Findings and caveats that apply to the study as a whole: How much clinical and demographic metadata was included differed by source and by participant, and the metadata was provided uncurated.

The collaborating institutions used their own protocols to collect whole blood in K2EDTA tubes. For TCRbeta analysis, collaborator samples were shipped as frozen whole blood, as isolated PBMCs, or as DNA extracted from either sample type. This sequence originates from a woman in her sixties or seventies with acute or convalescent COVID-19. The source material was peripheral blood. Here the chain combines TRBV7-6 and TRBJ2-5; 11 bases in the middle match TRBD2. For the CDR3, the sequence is CASSLGTSGGETQYF. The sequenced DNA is TGTGCCAGCAGCTTAGGTACTAGCGGGGGAGAGACCCAGTACTTC.